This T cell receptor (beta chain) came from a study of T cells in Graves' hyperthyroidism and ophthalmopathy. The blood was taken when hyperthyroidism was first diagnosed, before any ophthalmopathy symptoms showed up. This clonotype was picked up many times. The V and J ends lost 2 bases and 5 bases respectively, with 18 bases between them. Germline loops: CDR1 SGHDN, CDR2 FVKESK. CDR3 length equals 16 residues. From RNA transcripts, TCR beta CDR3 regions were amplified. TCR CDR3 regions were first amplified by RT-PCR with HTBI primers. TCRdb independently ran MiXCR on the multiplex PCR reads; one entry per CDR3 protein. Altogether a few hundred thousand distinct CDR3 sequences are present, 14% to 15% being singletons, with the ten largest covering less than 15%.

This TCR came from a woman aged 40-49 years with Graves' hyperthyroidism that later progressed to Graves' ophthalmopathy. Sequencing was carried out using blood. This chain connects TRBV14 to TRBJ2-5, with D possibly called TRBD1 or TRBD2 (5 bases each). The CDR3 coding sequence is TGTGCCAGCAGCCAACTTGGGGGTCGGGATTTGGAGACCCAGTACTTC. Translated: CASSQLGGRDLETQYF.